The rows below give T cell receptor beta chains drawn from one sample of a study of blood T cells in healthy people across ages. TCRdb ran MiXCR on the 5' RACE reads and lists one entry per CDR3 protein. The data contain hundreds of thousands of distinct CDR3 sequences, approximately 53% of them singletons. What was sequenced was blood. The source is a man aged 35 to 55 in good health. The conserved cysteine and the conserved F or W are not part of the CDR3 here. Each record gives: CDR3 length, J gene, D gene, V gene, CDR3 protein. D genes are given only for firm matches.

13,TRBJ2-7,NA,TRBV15,ATSREAGSIYEQY
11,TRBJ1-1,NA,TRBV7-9,ASSSLPAYEAF
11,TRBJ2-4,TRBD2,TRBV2,AGLAITGNIQY
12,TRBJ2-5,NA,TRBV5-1,ASSLEAGLETQY
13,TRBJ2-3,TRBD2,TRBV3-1,ASSQDNAGERAQY
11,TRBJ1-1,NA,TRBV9,ASSQDSNTEAF
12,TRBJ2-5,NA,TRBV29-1,SVVGTRNEETQY
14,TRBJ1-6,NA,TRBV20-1,SARDVRPSENSPLH
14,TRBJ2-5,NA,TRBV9,ASTRDGGSSLETQY
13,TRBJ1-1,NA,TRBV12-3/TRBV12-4,ASSYSQGRNTEAF
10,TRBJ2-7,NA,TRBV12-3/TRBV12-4,ASSSLVYEQY
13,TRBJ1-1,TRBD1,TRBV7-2,ASSIDDRGTTEAF
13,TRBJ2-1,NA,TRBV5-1,ASSLVYRINNEQF
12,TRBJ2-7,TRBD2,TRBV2,ATETSGYSYEQY
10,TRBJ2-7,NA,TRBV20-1,SARVEGVEQY
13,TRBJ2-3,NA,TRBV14,ASSLLQRPTDTQY
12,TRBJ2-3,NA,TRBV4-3,ASSLKTSTDTQY
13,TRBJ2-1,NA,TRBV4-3,ASSQHRGEYNEQF
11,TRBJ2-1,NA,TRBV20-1,SVNPPAYNEQF
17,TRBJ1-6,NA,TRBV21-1,ASSKVLRRAEEISSPLH
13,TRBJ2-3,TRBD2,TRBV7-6,ASSSLAGGWDTQY
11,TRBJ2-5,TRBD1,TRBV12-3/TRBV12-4,ASSLDAGGEQY
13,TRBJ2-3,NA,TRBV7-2,ASSLVPNRGYAQY
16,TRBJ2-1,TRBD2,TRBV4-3,ASSQVGSSSGSYNEQF
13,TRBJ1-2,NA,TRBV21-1,ASSIPPGAYYGYT
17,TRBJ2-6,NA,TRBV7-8,ASSRRTAIASSGANVLT
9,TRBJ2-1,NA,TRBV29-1,SVALGGEQF
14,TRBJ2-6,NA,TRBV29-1,SVEFGVPSGANVLT
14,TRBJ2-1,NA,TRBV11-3,ASSLVTSPPGNEQF
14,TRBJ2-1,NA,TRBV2,ASFFDRDGDYNEQF
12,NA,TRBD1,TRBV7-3,ATKQTGSTYEQY
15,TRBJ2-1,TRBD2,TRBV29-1,SVGPNPGLAGRNEQF
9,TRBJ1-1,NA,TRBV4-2,ASSQEVEAF
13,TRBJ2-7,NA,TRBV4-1,ASSQYTQVPYEQY
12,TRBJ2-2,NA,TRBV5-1,ASSLTRGTGELF
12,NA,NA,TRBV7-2,ASSFRLPQETQY
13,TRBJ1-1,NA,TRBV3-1,ASSQVARLFTEAF
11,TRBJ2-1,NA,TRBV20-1,SATPDAYNEQF
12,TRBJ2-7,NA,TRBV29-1,SVFNGTSGDEQY
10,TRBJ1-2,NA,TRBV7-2,ASSLGPNGYT
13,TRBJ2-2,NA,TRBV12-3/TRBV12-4,ASSLRQRNTGELF
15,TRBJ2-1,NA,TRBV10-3,AISESHQGGSYNEQF
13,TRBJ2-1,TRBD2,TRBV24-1,ATSDPSGSTHEQF